The 17 T cell receptor beta chains listed next were all sequenced from one sample in a study of cytomegalovirus exposure and HLA in healthy donors. Primers included in the PCR were 60 Vbeta and 13 Jbeta primers. Using immunoSEQ multiplex PCR, the repertoire was profiled, and TCRdb retains in-frame clones only, with some absent. The sample records about 130,000 clones, around 80% being singletons. The sample taken for sequencing was PBMCs. The receptors originated from a man aged 50 to 59 in good health and CMV-seronegative.

This clone occurred once. The chain links TRBV11-2 to TRBJ2-7; TRBD1 might be the D (5 bases). The CDR3 is 14 amino acids. The V end was cut by 5 bases, the J end by 0 bases, with 11 bases between. The germline V gene has CDR1 SGHAT and CDR2 FQNNGV. The CDR3 DNA is TGTGCCAGCAGCCCCTTAAGGGGCTCCTACGAGCAGTACTTC. Translating it yields CASSPLRGSYEQYF.

Comment on this clone: The junction shows a germline mismatch at one end, possibly a read error. The rearrangement joins TRBV30 to TRBJ2-7, with TRBD1 identical over 10 bases. This CDR3 is 15 amino acids long. Germline CDR1 reads GTSNPN; CDR2 reads SVGIG (reference sequence). CDR3 in DNA: TGTGCCTGGAGGGCCCGACAGGGGGCTCTGTACGAGCGGTACTTC. Its translation: CAWRARQGALYERYF.

The CDR3 loop is CASSLAGGYNEQFF. In DNA form, the CDR3 reads TGTGCCAGCAGCTTAGCCGGGGGTTACAATGAGCAGTTCTTC. The rearrangement joins TRBV7-8 to TRBJ2-1, with D possibly TRBD2 on 6 matching bases. Germline lookup yields CDR1 SGHVS and CDR2 FQNEAQ. Trimming took 0 bases from V and 4 from J, leaving 7 bases between them. This CDR3 has 14 residues.

To note about this clone: An end of the junction differs from the germline gene, which may be a read error. The chain combines TRBV7-7 with TRBJ2-5, with 8 positions matching TRBD1. Looked up from germline, CDR1 is SSHAT and CDR2 is FNYEAQ (reference sequence). The CDR3 contains 13 residues. CDR3 bases: TGTGCTAGCAGCAGGGGGCAGGGAGAGACCCAGTACTTC. Its protein is CASSRGQGETQYF.

This CDR3 reads CASSSQGVGYYGYTF. Here the CDR3 DNA reads TGTGCCAGCAGTTCACAGGGAGTAGGCTACTATGGCTACACCTTC. The chain employs TRBV6-5 and TRBJ1-2; possibly TRBD1 for D (6 bases). Germline CDR1 reads MNHEY; CDR2 reads SVGAGI. The ends were cut back, 4 bases at V and 3 bases at J, with 15 bases in the middle. The CDR3 is 15 residues long.

Concerning this clone itself: Mismatch with germline at one junction end may stem from a read error. V gene TRBV4-1 combines with J gene TRBJ1-1; 11 bases fit TRBD1. Germline CDR1 is MGHRA and CDR2 is YSYEKL. The CDR3 has 15 amino acids. DNA of the CDR3: TGCGCCAGCAGACCCGGGACAGGGGGGAGCACTGAAGCTTCCTTT. It codes for CASRPGTGGSTEASF.

A single count supports this clone. The chain carries TRBV5-1 and TRBJ2-7; unclear D gene. The V and J ends lost 0 bases and 3 bases respectively, with 10 bases between them. The CDR3 is 14 residues long. Germline CDR1 and CDR2: SGHRS and YFSETQ. The CDR3 reads CASSLEQQYYEQYF. CDR3 in DNA: TGCGCCAGCAGCTTGGAACAGCAATACTACGAGCAGTACTTC.

The rearrangement joins TRBV27 to TRBJ2-7, with 11 bases that match TRBD1. Per the germline V gene, CDR1 is MNHEY and CDR2 is SMNVEV (reference sequence). V lost 4 bases, J lost 9 bases, and 11 bases stayed unmatched. The length of the CDR3 is 15 residues. This CDR3 reads CASSSHRDRGGWQYF. CDR3 DNA: TGTGCCAGCAGTTCCCACCGGGACAGGGGGGGATGGCAGTACTTC.

This chain connects TRBV6-6 to TRBJ1-5; TRBD1 matches 9 bases. The CDR3 is made up of 15 amino acids. Trimming took 6 bases from V and 4 from J; bases not matched to a gene: 7. Germline CDR1 and CDR2: MNHNY and SVGAGI (reference sequence). The CDR3 loop reads CASRWTGEWNQPQHF. CDR3 bases: TGTGCCAGCAGATGGACAGGGGAGTGGAATCAGCCCCAGCATTTT.

V gene TRBV6-1 combines with J gene TRBJ1-3; possible D gene TRBD1, 6 bases. V was clipped by 7 bases and J by 4 bases, with 17 bases between them. The CDR3 contains 15 residues. The germline V gene has CDR1 MNHNS and CDR2 SASEGT. The chain's CDR3 is CASTPDRTGGNTIYF. The CDR3 region has the DNA TGTGCCAGCACCCCAGACAGGACGGGCGGAAACACCATATATTTT.

The chain uses TRBV10-3 and TRBJ1-5; D uncertain. The CDR3 has 15 amino acids. Trimming cost V 4 bases and J 4 bases, with 14 bases left between them. Germline V CDR1 and CDR2: ENHRY, SYGVKD. The CDR3 nucleotides read TGTGCCATCAGTGTGTCCGACAACCCGAATCAGCCCCAGCATTTT. This encodes CAISVSDNPNQPQHF.

The CDR3 DNA sequence: TGCAGTGCTAGTCGGGAGGAGACCCAGTACTTC. Protein product: CSASREETQYF. This sequence joins TRBV20-1 and TRBJ2-5; D possibly corresponds to TRBD2 (6 bases). The CDR3 covers 11 residues. V dropped 3 bases and J dropped 5 bases, with 7 bases sitting between them. Germline V gene sequence: CDR1 DFQATT, CDR2 SNEGSKA (reference sequence).

V usage is TRBV4-1 and J usage is TRBJ2-7; TRBD1 aligns across 10 bases. Per germline, CDR1 MGHRA and CDR2 YSYEKL. With V trimmed by 1 base and J by 7 bases, 4 bases remained unmatched. The CDR3 loop spans 14 amino acids. CDR3 sequence: CASSQGQGAREQYF. The CDR3 nucleotides are TGCGCCAGCAGCCAAGGACAGGGGGCGCGTGAGCAGTACTTC.

This clone was recorded only once. J is TRBJ1-2 and V is TRBV6-4, with D tentatively TRBD1 (5 bases). V was trimmed by 6 bases and J by 6 bases, leaving 17 bases between them. Looked up from germline, CDR1 is MRHNA and CDR2 is SNTAGT. This CDR3 has 14 residues. The CDR3 DNA is TGTGCCAGCAGGGCCCCTGGCAGGGCCGATGGCTACACCTTC. The encoded protein is CASRAPGRADGYTF.

The chain is built from TRBV7-8 and TRBJ1-1, with no clear D. This CDR3 has 14 residues. CDR1 SGHVS and CDR2 FQNEAQ come from the germline V gene. V shed 8 bases and J shed 1 base, with 14 bases lying between them. The CDR3 coding sequence is TGTGCCAGCGCTCGATCGGCTAGGAACACTGAAGCTTTCTTT. Protein: CASARSARNTEAFF.

The V gene is TRBV30, the J gene TRBJ1-1, with D uncertain. The germline gives CDR1 GTSNPN, CDR2 SVGIG (reference sequence). The CDR3 totals 12 residues. V was pared by 3 bases and J by 10 bases, with 15 bases between. The DNA for the CDR3 is TGTGCCTGGAGGGTCCTCTCGGTCCCAGCTTTCTTT. The encoded protein is CAWRVLSVPAFF.

To note about this clone: The sample carries other DNA sequences with the same CDR3. V is TRBV6-1 and J is TRBJ1-5, with D hard to call. Germline lookup yields CDR1 MNHNS and CDR2 SASEGT. There are 15 residues in the CDR3. Trimming took 3 bases from V and 0 from J, leaving 9 bases between them. CDR3 residues: CASSDGGYSNQPQHF. CDR3 coding DNA: TGTGCCAGCAGTGATGGAGGTTATAGCAATCAGCCCCAGCATTTT.